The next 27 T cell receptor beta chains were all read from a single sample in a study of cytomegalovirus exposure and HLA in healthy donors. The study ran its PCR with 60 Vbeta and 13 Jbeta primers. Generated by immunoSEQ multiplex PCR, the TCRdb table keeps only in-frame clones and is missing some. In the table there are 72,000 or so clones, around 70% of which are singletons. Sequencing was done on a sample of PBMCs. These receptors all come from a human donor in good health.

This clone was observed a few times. The CDR3 sequence is CASSGGQNTEAFF. CDR3 nucleotide sequence: TGTGCCAGCAGCGGCGGACAGAACACTGAAGCTTTCTTT. This chain links TRBV5-4 with TRBJ1-1; maybe TRBD1 (5 bases). This CDR3 is 13 amino acids long. V was clipped by 4 bases and J by 1 base, with 8 bases between them. Germline CDR1 SGHNT, CDR2 YYREEE (reference sequence). Drawing the rest from reference TRBV5-4 and TRBJ1-1, the complete variable domain is ETGVTQSPTHLIKTRGQQVTLRCSSQSGHNTVSWYQQALGQGPQFIFQYYREEENGRGNFPPRFSGLQFPNYSSELNVNALELDDSALYLCASSGGQNTEAFFGQGTRLTVV.

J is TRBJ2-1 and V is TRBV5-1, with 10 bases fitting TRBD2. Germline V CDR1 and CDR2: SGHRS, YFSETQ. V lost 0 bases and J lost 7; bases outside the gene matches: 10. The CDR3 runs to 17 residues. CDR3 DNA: TGCGCCAGCAGCTTGGACGGGCTGGCTAGCGGGAGTAATGAGCAGTTCTTC. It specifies CASSLDGLASGSNEQFF.

CDR3 bases: TGTGCCTGGAGTAAGAACCGAGGCTACGAGCAGTACTTC. It encodes CAWSKNRGYEQYF. The chain joins TRBV30 to TRBJ2-7, with D unresolved. The germline V and J ends were trimmed by 2 bases and 3 bases, with 11 bases remaining between them. The germline V gene has CDR1 GTSNPN and CDR2 SVGIG (reference sequence). This CDR3 is built from 13 residues.

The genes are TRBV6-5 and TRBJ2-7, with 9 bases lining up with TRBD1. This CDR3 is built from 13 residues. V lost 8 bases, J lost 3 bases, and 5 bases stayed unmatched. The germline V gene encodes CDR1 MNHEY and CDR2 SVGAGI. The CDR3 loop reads CASVGTGSYEQYF. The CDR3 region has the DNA TGTGCCAGCGTTGGGACAGGGAGCTACGAGCAGTACTTC.

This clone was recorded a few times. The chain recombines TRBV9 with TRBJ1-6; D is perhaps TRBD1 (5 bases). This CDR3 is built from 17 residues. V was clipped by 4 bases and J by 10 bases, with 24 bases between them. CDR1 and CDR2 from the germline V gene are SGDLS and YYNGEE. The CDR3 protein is CASSPVDAGRVSSPLHF. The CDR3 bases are TGTGCCAGCAGCCCCGTAGACGCAGGGAGGGTGTCATCACCCCTCCACTTT.

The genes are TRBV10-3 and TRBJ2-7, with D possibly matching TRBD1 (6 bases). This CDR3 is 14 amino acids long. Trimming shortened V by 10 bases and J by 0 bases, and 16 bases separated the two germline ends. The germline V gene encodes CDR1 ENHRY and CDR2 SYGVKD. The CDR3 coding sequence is TGTGCCAGCGCACAGGGACCCACCTCCTACGAGCAGTACTTC. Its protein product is CASAQGPTSYEQYF.

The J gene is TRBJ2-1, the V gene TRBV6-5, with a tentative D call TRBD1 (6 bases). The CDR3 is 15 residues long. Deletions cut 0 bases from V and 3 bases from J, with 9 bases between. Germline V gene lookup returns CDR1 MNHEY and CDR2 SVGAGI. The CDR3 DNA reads TGTGCCAGCAGTTACTCCGGGACAAACTACAATGAGCAGTTCTTC. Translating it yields CASSYSGTNYNEQFF.

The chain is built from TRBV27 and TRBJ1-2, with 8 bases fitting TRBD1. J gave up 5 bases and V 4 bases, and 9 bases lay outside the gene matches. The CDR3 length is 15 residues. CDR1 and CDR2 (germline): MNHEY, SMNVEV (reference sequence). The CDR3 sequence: CASSSTPTGDYGYTF. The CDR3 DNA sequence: TGTGCCAGCAGTTCAACTCCGACAGGGGATTATGGCTACACCTTC.

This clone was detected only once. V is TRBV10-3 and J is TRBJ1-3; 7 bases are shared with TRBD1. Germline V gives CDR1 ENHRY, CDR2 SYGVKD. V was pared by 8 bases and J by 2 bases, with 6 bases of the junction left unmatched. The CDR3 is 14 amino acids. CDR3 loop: CAILGQRAGNTIYF. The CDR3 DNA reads TGTGCCATCTTGGGACAGAGAGCTGGAAACACCATATATTTT.

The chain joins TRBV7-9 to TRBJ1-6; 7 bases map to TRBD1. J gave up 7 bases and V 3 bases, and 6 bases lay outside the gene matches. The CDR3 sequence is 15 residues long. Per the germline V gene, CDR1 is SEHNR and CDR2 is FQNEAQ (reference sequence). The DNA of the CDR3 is TGTGCCAGCAGCTTGGCTACAGGGGTCAATTCACCCCTCCACTTT. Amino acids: CASSLATGVNSPLHF.

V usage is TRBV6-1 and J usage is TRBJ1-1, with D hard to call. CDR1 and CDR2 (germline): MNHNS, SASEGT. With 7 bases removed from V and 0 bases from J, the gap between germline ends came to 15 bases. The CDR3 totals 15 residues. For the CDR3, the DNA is TGTGCCAGCACCTCAATGGGAGGGATGAACACTGAAGCTTTCTTT. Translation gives CASTSMGGMNTEAFF.

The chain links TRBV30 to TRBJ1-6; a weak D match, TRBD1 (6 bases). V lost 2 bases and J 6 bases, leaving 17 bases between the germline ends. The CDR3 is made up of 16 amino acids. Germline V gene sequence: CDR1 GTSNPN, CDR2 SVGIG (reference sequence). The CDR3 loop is CAWSQPGANVNSPLHF. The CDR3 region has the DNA TGTGCCTGGAGTCAACCAGGGGCCAACGTTAATTCACCCCTCCACTTT.

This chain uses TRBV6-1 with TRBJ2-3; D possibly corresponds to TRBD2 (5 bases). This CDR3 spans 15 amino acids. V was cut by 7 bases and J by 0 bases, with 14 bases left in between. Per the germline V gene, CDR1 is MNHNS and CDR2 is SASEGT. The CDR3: CASTERRPSTDTQYF. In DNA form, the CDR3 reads TGTGCCAGCACCGAGCGGCGCCCTAGCACAGATACGCAGTATTTT.

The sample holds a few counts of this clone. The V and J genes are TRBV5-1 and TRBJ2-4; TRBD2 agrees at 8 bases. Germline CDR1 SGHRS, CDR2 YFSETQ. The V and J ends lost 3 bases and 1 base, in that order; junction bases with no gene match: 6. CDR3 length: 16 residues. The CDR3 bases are TGCGCCAGCAGCTCGGAGGGCGGGAGGGCCAAAAACATTCAGTACTTC. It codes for CASSSEGGRAKNIQYF. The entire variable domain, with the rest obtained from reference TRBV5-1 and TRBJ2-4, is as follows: KAGVTQTPRYLIKTRGQQVTLSCSPISGHRSVSWYQQTPGQGLQFLFEYFSETQRNKGNFPGRFSGRQFSNSRSEMNVSTLELGDSALYLCASSSEGGRAKNIQYFGAGTRLSVL.

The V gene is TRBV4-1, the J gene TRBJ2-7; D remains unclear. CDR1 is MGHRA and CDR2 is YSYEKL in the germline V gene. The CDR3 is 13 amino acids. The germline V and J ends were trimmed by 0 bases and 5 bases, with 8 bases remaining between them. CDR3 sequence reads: CASSQDRGHEQYF. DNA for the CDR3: TGCGCCAGCAGCCAAGATCGAGGCCACGAGCAGTACTTC.

CDR3 residues: CASRRTDEAFF. The CDR3 DNA sequence: TGTGCCAGCAGGAGGACAGATGAAGCTTTCTTT. The rearrangement joins TRBV6-5 to TRBJ1-1; D perhaps matches TRBD1 (6 bases). The V gene lost 6 bases and the J gene lost 7 bases, with 9 bases spanning the gap. Looked up from germline, CDR1 is MNHEY and CDR2 is SVGAGI. The CDR3 is made up of 11 amino acids.

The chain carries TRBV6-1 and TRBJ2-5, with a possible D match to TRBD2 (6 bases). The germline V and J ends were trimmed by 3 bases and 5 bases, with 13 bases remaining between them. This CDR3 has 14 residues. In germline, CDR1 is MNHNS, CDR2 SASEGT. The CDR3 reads CASSDPGAWETQYF. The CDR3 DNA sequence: TGTGCCAGCAGTGACCCGGGAGCGTGGGAGACCCAGTACTTC.

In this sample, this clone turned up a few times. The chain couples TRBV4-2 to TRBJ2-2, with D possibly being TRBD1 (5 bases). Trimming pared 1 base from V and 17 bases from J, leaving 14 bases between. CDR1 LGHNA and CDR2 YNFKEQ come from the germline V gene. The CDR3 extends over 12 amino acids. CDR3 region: CASSQGNYGHFF. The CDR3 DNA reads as TGTGCCAGCAGCCAAGGCAACTATGGACATTTTTTT.

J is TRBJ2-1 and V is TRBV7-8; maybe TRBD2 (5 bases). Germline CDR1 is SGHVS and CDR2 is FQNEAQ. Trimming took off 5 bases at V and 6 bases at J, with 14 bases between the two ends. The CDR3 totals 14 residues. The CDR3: CASSVLSVSNEQFF. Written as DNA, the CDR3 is TGTGCCAGCAGCGTCCTTAGCGTCAGCAATGAGCAGTTCTTC.

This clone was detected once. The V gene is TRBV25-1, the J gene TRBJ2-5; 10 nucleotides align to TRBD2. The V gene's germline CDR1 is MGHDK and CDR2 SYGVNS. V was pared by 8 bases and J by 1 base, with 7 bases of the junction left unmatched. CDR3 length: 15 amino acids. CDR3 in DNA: TGTGCCAGCGGACCATGGACTAGCGGCCAAGAGACCCAGTACTTC. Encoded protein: CASGPWTSGQETQYF.

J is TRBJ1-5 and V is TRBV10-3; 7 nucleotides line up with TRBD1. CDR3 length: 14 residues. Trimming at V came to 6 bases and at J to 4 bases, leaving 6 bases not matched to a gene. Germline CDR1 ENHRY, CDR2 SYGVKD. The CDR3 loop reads CAIRAGQENQPQHF. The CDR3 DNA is TGTGCCATCAGGGCAGGACAGGAGAATCAGCCCCAGCATTTT.

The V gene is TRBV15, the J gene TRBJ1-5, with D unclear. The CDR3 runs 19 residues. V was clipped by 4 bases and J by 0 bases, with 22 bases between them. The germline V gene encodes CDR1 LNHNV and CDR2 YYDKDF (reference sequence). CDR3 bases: TGTGCCACCAGCACAAGGCTTACGAGGGTATGGGTTAGCAATCAGCCCCAGCATTTT. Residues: CATSTRLTRVWVSNQPQHF.

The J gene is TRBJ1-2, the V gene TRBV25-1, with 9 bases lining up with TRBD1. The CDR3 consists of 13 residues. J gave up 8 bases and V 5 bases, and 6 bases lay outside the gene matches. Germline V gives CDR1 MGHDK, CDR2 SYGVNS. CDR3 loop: CASSPGQGRGYTF. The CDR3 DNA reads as TGTGCCAGCAGTCCAGGACAGGGGAGAGGCTACACCTTC.

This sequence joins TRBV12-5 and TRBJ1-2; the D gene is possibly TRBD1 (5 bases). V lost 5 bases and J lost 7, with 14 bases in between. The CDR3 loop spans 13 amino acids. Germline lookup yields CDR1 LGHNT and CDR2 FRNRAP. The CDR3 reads CASGAGTRGGYTF. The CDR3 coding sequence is TGTGCTAGTGGTGCCGGGACGCGGGGTGGCTACACCTTC.

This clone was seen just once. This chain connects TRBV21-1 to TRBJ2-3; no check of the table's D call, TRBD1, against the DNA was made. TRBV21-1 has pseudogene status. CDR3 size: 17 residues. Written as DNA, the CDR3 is TGTGCCAGCAGCAAAAGGTGGACAGAACCTAGCACAGATACGCAGTATTTT. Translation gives CASSKRWTEPSTDTQYF.

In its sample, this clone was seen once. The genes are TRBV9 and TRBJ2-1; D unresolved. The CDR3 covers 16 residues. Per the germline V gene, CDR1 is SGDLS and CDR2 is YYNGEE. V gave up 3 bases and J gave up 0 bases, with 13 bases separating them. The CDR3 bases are TGTGCCAGCAGCGCCTCAGGTCAGAGCTCCTACAATGAGCAGTTCTTC. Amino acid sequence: CASSASGQSSYNEQFF.

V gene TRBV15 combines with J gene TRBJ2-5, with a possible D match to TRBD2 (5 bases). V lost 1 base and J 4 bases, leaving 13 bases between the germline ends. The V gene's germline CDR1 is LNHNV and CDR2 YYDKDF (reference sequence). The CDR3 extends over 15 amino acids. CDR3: CATSRGPGGGETQYF. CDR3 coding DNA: TGTGCCACCAGCAGAGGTCCAGGAGGAGGAGAGACCCAGTACTTC.